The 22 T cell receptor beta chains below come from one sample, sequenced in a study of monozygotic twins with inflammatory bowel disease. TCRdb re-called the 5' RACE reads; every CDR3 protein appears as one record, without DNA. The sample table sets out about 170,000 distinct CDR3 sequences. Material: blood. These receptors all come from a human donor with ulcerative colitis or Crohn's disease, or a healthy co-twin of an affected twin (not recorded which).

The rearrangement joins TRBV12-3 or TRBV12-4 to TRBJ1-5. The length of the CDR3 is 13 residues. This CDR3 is CASRPDGNQPQHF.

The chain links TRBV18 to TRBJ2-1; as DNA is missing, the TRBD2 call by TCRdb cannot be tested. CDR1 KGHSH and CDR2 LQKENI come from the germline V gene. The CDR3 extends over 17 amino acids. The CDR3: CASSPFVSGRLYNEQFF.

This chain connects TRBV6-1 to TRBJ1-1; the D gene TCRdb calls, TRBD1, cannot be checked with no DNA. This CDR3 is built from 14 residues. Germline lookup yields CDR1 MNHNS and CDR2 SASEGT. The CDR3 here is CASRMTGPEGEAFF.

CDR3 residues: CASRRMTGGNEQYF. The rearrangement links TRBV5-4 to TRBJ2-7; the D call from TCRdb, TRBD1, cannot be confirmed without DNA. The CDR3 covers 14 residues. Germline CDR1 SGHNT, CDR2 YYREEE (reference sequence).

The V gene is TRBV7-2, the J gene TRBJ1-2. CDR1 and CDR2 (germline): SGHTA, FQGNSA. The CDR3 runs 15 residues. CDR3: CASSSGGPKRYGYTF.

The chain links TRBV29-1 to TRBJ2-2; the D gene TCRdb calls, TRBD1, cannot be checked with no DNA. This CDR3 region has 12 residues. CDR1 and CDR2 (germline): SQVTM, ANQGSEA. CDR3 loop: CSAGGNTGELFF.

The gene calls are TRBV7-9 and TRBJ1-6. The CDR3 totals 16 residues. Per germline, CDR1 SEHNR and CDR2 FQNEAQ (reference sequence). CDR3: CASEQSLSSYNSPLHF.

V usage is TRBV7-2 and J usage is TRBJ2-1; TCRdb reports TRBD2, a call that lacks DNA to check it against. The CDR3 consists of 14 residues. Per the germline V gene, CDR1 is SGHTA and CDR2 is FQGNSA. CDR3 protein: CASSSGLAGGEQFF.

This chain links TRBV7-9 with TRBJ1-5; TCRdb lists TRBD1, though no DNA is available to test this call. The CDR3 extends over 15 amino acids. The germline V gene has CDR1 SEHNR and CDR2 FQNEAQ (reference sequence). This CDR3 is CASSSSDRANQPQHF.

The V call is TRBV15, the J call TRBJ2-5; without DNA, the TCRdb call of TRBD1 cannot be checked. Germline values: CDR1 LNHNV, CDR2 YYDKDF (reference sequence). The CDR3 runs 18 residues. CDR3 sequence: CATHSRDRGRVGQETQYF.

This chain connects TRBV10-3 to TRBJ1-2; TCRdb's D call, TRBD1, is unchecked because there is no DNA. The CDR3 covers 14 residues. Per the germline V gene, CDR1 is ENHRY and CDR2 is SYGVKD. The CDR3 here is CAIAEGGSFYGYTF.

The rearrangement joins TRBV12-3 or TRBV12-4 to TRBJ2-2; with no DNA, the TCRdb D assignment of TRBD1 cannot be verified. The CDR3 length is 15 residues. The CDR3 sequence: CASSSRRTNTGELFF.

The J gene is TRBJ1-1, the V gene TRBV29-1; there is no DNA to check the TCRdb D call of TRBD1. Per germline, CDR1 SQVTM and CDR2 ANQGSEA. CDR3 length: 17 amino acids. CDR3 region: CSARGDRDVMKGTEAFF.

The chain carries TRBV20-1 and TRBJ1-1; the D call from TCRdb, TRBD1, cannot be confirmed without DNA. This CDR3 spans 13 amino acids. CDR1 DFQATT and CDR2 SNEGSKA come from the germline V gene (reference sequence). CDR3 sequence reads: CSAREAGKVGAFF.

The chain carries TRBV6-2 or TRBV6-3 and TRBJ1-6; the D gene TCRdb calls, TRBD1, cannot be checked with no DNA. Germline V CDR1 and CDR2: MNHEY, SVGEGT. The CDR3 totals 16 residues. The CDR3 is CASSPNSPAGNSPLHF.

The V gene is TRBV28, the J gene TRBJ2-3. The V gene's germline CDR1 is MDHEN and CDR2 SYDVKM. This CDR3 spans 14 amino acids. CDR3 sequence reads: CASSFGVRTDTQYF.

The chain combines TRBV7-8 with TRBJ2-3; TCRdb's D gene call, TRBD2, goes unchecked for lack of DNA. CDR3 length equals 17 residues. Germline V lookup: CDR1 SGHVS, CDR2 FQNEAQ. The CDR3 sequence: CASSLPLAGFGTDTQYF.

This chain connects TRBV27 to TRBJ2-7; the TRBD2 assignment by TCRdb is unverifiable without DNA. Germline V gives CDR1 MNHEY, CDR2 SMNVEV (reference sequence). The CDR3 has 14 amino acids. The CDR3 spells CASSRDGYSYEQYF.

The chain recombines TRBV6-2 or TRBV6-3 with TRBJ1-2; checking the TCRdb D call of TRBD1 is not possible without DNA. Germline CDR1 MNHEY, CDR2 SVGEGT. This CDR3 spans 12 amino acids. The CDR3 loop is CATATGGYGYTF.

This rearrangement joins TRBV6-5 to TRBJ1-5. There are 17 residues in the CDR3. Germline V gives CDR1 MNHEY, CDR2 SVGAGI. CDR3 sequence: CASSYPMTGGSNQPQHF.

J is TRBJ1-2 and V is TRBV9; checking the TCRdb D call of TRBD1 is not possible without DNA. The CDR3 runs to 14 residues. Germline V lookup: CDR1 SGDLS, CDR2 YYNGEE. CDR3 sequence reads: CASSVGTDIYGYTF. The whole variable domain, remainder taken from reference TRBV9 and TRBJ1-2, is DSGVTQTPKHLITATGQRVTLRCSPRSGDLSVYWYQQSLDQGLQFLIQYYNGEERAKGNILERFSAQQFPDLHSELNLSSLELGDSALYFCASSVGTDIYGYTFGSGTRLTVV.

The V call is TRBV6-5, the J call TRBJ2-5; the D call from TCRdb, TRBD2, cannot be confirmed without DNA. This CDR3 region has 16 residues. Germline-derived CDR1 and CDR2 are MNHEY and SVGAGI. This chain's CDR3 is CASSYSLAEKQETQYF.